The 22 T cell receptor beta chains given below trace back to one sample, sequenced in a study of blood T cell repertoires in COVID-19. Some clones are missing from TCRdb's copy, which holds only in-frame ones; the method was immunoSEQ multiplex PCR. The top ten hold around 9.3% of the sample, which has over 300,000 clones, around 84% seen once. Sequenced sample: PBMCs or T cells enriched from blood (not recorded which). The source of these receptors is a woman aged 18-35 years who had recovered from COVID-19.

This chain uses TRBV19 with TRBJ1-2, with D maybe TRBD1 (6 bases). Trimming pared 6 bases from V and 0 bases from J, leaving 14 bases between. The V gene's germline CDR1 is LNHDA and CDR2 SQIVND (reference sequence). This CDR3 is 15 amino acids long. The CDR3 reads CASSRQGQSNYGYTF. CDR3 in DNA: TGTGCCAGTAGCCGACAAGGACAGTCTAACTATGGCTACACCTTC. The full variable domain, its missing parts supplied by reference TRBV19 and TRBJ1-2, is DGGITQSPKYLFRKEGQNVTLSCEQNLNHDAMYWYRQDPGQGLRLIYYSQIVNDFQKGDIAEGYSVSREKKESFPLTVTSAQKNPTAFYLCASSRQGQSNYGYTFGSGTRLTVV.

This chain connects TRBV14 to TRBJ2-3, with TRBD2 matching over 11 bases. This CDR3 has 15 amino acids. CDR1 is SGHDN, CDR2 FVKESK, per germline. The ends lost 4 bases at V and 4 bases at J; junction bases unmatched: 4. CDR3 bases: TGTGCCAGCAGCCGGACTAGCGGGTGGTCAGATACGCAGTATTTT. Protein sequence: CASSRTSGWSDTQYF. Filled out from reference TRBV14 and TRBJ2-3, the complete variable domain reads EAGVTQFPSHSVIEKGQTVTLRCDPISGHDNLYWYRRVMGKEIKFLLHFVKESKQDESGMPNNRFLAERTGGTYSTLKVQPAELEDSGVYFCASSRTSGWSDTQYFGPGTRLTVL.

The chain couples TRBV2 to TRBJ1-5; the D gene is possibly TRBD1 (5 bases). Germline values: CDR1 SNHLY, CDR2 FYNNEI. The CDR3 consists of 13 residues. V lost 4 bases, J lost 7 bases, and 11 bases lay in between. The CDR3 bases are TGTGCCAGCAGTGGGATGGGGCCCCAGCCCCAGCATTTT. Protein product: CASSGMGPQPQHF.

This chain joins TRBV7-9 and TRBJ1-4; 9 nucleotides align to TRBD1. The germline CDR1 and CDR2 sequences are SEHNR and FQNEAQ (reference sequence). Unmatched junction bases numbered 5, after V lost 4 bases and J lost 8 bases. The CDR3 covers 14 residues. CDR3 DNA sequence: TGTGCCAGCAGCTCCGGACAGGGGCAAGAAAAACTGTTTTTT. It encodes CASSSGQGQEKLFF.

The chain combines TRBV24-1 with TRBJ2-3, with 14 bases identical to TRBD2. V gave up 9 bases and J gave up 7 bases; unmatched junction bases: 8. The CDR3 contains 15 residues. The germline CDR1 and CDR2 sequences are KGHDR and SFDVKD. The chain's CDR3 is CATGDGTSGSYTQYF. CDR3 in DNA: TGTGCCACCGGCGACGGGACTAGCGGGAGTTATACGCAGTATTTT.

This clone was picked up one time. This chain connects TRBV30 to TRBJ1-4; the match to TRBD1 covers 10 bases. Germline lookup yields CDR1 GTSNPN and CDR2 SVGIG (reference sequence). J was trimmed by 7 bases and V by 1 base; bases with no gene match: 6. This CDR3 comprises 15 residues. The CDR3 spells CAWSAPGQGPEKLFF. CDR3 sequence (DNA): TGTGCCTGGAGTGCCCCGGGACAGGGGCCTGAAAAACTGTTTTTT.

The chain joins TRBV12-3 or TRBV12-4 to TRBJ1-5, with D unresolved. The length of the CDR3 is 13 residues. V shed 1 base and J shed 5 bases, with 6 bases lying between them. This chain's CDR3 is CASSLGSDQPQHF. The CDR3 DNA follows: TGTGCCAGCAGTTTAGGTTCGGATCAGCCCCAGCATTTT.

The chain is built from TRBV9 and TRBJ2-2; TRBD2 matches at 12 bases. This CDR3 spans 16 amino acids. Germline V gene sequence: CDR1 SGDLS, CDR2 YYNGEE. The V segment lost 4 bases and the J segment 9 bases; nucleotides outside the gene matches: 10. In DNA, the CDR3 is TGTGCCAGCAGCATAGCCCCTAGCGGGGGGGCCAGGGAGCTGTTTTTT. As protein: CASSIAPSGGARELFF.

The chain couples TRBV9 to TRBJ2-1, with 11 nucleotides matching TRBD2. Germline values: CDR1 SGDLS, CDR2 YYNGEE. CDR3 length: 15 amino acids. The V and J ends lost 3 bases and 5 bases, in that order; junction bases with no gene match: 4. The CDR3 nucleotides read TGTGCCAGCAGCGCTACGGGACTAGCGGACAATGAGCAGTTCTTC. Amino acid sequence: CASSATGLADNEQFF.

This chain links TRBV27 with TRBJ2-7; a possible D gene is TRBD1 (6 bases). This CDR3 is 14 amino acids long. The germline gives CDR1 MNHEY, CDR2 SMNVEV (reference sequence). Trimming took 3 bases from V and 0 from J, leaving 9 bases between them. CDR3: CASSFSGDSYEQYF. CDR3 nucleotides: TGTGCCAGCAGTTTTTCAGGGGACTCCTACGAGCAGTACTTC.

This clone has just a few counts. This chain's CDR3 is CASSESSGGTTEAFF. The CDR3 nucleotides are TGTGCCAGCAGTGAATCCTCAGGGGGTACCACTGAAGCTTTCTTT. The chain has TRBV6-1 and TRBJ1-1; TRBD1 aligns across 7 bases. V gave up 2 bases and J gave up 4 bases; unmatched junction bases: 7. Germline CDR1 and CDR2: MNHNS and SASEGT. CDR3 size: 15 residues.

The gene calls are TRBV24-1 and TRBJ1-5; 9 bases map to TRBD1. CDR1 is KGHDR and CDR2 is SFDVKD in the germline V gene. Germline trimming cut 4 bases from V and 5 bases from J; bases unmatched to any gene: 5. This CDR3 is built from 15 residues. This CDR3 is CATSDTQGADQPQHF. The CDR3 region has the DNA TGTGCCACCAGTGACACACAGGGGGCCGATCAGCCCCAGCATTTT.

This rearrangement joins TRBV19 to TRBJ2-1, with D possibly matching TRBD1 (5 bases). Looked up from germline, CDR1 is LNHDA and CDR2 is SQIVND (reference sequence). CDR3 length: 14 amino acids. The V gene lost 6 bases and the J gene lost 8 bases, with 17 bases spanning the gap. CDR3 DNA sequence: TGTGCCAGTAGCAGGTCAGGGAAGGGGTATGAGCAGTTCTTC. It translates to CASSRSGKGYEQFF. The full variable domain, in which reference TRBV19 and TRBJ2-1 provide the parts outside the CDR3, is DGGITQSPKYLFRKEGQNVTLSCEQNLNHDAMYWYRQDPGQGLRLIYYSQIVNDFQKGDIAEGYSVSREKKESFPLTVTSAQKNPTAFYLCASSRSGKGYEQFFGPGTRLTVL.

The CDR3: CASSLGATGGEQYF. CDR3 DNA: TGTGCCAGCAGCCTAGGGGCGACAGGGGGAGAGCAGTACTTC. The chain is built from TRBV11-2 and TRBJ2-7; TRBD1 matches 9 bases. The CDR3 totals 14 residues. Trimming removed 5 bases from V and 7 bases from J; junction bases left unmatched: 9. CDR1 SGHAT and CDR2 FQNNGV come from the germline V gene.

This rearrangement joins TRBV28 to TRBJ2-1, with 9 positions matching TRBD2. Trimming at V came to 2 bases and at J to 8 bases, leaving 7 bases not matched to a gene. Per germline, CDR1 MDHEN and CDR2 SYDVKM. The CDR3 sequence is 15 residues long. In nucleotides, the CDR3 is TGTGCCAGCAGTTTAGGGGTTAGCGGGAGCGATGAGCAGTTCTTC. This encodes CASSLGVSGSDEQFF.

The J gene is TRBJ2-3, the V gene TRBV19, with D possibly being TRBD2 (5 bases). Germline V gene data show CDR1 as LNHDA and CDR2 as SQIVND (reference sequence). V was shortened by 6 bases and J by 4 bases, with 23 bases between the two germline ends. The length of the CDR3 is 17 residues. The CDR3 nucleotides are TGTGCCAGTAGCCGCAGTTACGCTAGCCTAGCCCCAGATACGCAGTATTTT. This translates into CASSRSYASLAPDTQYF.

CDR3 DNA sequence: TGTGCCAGCAGCCTAAGGACAGGGGGTGGCTACACCTTC. Protein: CASSLRTGGGYTF. This chain connects TRBV14 to TRBJ1-2; 10 bases line up with TRBD1. The CDR3 loop spans 13 amino acids. Germline V gene sequence: CDR1 SGHDN, CDR2 FVKESK. After removal of 4 bases from V and 7 bases from J, the junction contained 3 bases not matched to a gene.

The chain has TRBV20-1 and TRBJ2-1, with 8 nucleotides matching TRBD2. Germline V CDR1 and CDR2: DFQATT, SNEGSKA (reference sequence). The CDR3 is 13 residues long. V dropped 3 bases and J dropped 6; count of bases not matched to a gene: 4. The CDR3 sequence is CSASPGGGNEQFF. In nucleotides, the CDR3 is TGCAGTGCTAGTCCGGGGGGGGGCAATGAGCAGTTCTTC.

This clone was recorded once. Other DNA sequences in this sample translate to the same CDR3. The chain has TRBV28 and TRBJ1-1, with D tentatively TRBD1 (6 bases). The CDR3 runs to 13 residues. Trimming cost V 6 bases and J 1 base, with 9 bases left between them. Germline CDR1 MDHEN, CDR2 SYDVKM. As DNA, the CDR3 is TGTGCCAGCAGCCTGGACAGGAACACTGAAGCTTTCTTT. Amino acid sequence: CASSLDRNTEAFF.

This sequence joins TRBV19 and TRBJ1-1; a possible D gene is TRBD1 (5 bases). The CDR3 sequence is 14 residues long. Germline V lookup: CDR1 LNHDA, CDR2 SQIVND (reference sequence). The V gene lost 3 bases and the J gene lost 0 bases, with 8 bases spanning the gap. CDR3 loop: CASSMDTLNTEAFF. CDR3 bases: TGTGCCAGTAGTATGGACACCTTGAACACTGAAGCTTTCTTT.

V usage is TRBV7-9 and J usage is TRBJ2-3, with 9 positions matching TRBD1. CDR3 size: 15 residues. Trimming removed 3 bases from V and 5 bases from J; junction bases left unmatched: 6. Germline-derived CDR1 and CDR2 are SEHNR and FQNEAQ (reference sequence). Here the CDR3 DNA reads TGTGCCAGCAGCTTGTCGGGGACAGGGCAAGATACGCAGTATTTT. Residues: CASSLSGTGQDTQYF.

The V and J genes are TRBV27 and TRBJ2-7, with 7 bases identical to TRBD2. Germline CDR1 is MNHEY and CDR2 is SMNVEV (reference sequence). V trimming: 6 bases; J trimming: 6 bases; junction bases outside the gene matches: 14. The CDR3 runs to 15 residues. CDR3 amino acids: CASRGLAGALGEQYF. CDR3 DNA sequence: TGTGCCAGCAGGGGCCTCGCGGGAGCATTGGGCGAGCAGTACTTC.